The 3 T cell receptor beta chains given below trace back to one sample, sequenced in a study of blood T cell repertoires in COVID-19. Generated by immunoSEQ multiplex PCR, the TCRdb table keeps only in-frame clones and is missing some. The data contain under 200,000 clones, around 80% of them singletons. Sequencing input: peripheral blood. The source is a woman in her sixties with acute or convalescent COVID-19.

Comments on this clone: The junction does not match germline at one end; this may be a read error. This rearrangement joins TRBV7-7 to TRBJ2-1, with 9 nucleotides matching TRBD2. This CDR3 spans 15 amino acids. CDR1 SSHAT and CDR2 FNYEAQ come from the germline V gene (reference sequence). CDR3 in DNA: TGTGCTAGCAGCTTAGCAGCGGGGGGATACAATGAGCAGTTCTTC. Amino acids: CASSLAAGGYNEQFF.

The chain carries TRBV12-3 or TRBV12-4 and TRBJ2-3, with no clear D. This CDR3 is built from 13 residues. Trimming shortened V by 3 bases and J by 10 bases, and 14 bases separated the two germline ends. The CDR3 reads CASSFRHGYAQYF. CDR3 DNA: TGTGCCAGCAGTTTTCGGCACGGGTACGCGCAGTATTTT.

This clone was observed a handful of times. DNA for the CDR3: TGTGCCAGCAGCGACCGGGACAGACCTAACTATGGCTACACCTTC. Amino acids: CASSDRDRPNYGYTF. The rearrangement links TRBV7-2 to TRBJ1-2; 7 bases line up with TRBD1. This CDR3 comprises 15 residues. V shed 5 bases, J shed 0 bases, and the junction held 6 bases outside the gene matches. Germline CDR1 reads SGHTA; CDR2 reads FQGNSA.